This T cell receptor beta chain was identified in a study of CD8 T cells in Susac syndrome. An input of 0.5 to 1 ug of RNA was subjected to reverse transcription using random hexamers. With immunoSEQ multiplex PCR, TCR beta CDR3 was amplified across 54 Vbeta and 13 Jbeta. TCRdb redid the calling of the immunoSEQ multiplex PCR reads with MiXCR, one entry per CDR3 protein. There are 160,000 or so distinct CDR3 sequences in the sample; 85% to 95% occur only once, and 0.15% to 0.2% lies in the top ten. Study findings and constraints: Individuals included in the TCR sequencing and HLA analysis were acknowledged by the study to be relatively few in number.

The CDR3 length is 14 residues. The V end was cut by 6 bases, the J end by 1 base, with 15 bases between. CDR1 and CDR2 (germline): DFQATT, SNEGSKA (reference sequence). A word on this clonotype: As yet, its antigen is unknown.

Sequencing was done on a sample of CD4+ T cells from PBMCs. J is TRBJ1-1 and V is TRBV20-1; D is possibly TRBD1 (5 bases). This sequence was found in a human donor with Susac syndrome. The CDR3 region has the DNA TGCAGTGCCCTGAGCGGGACGGCGAACACTGAAGCTTTCTTT. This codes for CSALSGTANTEAFF.